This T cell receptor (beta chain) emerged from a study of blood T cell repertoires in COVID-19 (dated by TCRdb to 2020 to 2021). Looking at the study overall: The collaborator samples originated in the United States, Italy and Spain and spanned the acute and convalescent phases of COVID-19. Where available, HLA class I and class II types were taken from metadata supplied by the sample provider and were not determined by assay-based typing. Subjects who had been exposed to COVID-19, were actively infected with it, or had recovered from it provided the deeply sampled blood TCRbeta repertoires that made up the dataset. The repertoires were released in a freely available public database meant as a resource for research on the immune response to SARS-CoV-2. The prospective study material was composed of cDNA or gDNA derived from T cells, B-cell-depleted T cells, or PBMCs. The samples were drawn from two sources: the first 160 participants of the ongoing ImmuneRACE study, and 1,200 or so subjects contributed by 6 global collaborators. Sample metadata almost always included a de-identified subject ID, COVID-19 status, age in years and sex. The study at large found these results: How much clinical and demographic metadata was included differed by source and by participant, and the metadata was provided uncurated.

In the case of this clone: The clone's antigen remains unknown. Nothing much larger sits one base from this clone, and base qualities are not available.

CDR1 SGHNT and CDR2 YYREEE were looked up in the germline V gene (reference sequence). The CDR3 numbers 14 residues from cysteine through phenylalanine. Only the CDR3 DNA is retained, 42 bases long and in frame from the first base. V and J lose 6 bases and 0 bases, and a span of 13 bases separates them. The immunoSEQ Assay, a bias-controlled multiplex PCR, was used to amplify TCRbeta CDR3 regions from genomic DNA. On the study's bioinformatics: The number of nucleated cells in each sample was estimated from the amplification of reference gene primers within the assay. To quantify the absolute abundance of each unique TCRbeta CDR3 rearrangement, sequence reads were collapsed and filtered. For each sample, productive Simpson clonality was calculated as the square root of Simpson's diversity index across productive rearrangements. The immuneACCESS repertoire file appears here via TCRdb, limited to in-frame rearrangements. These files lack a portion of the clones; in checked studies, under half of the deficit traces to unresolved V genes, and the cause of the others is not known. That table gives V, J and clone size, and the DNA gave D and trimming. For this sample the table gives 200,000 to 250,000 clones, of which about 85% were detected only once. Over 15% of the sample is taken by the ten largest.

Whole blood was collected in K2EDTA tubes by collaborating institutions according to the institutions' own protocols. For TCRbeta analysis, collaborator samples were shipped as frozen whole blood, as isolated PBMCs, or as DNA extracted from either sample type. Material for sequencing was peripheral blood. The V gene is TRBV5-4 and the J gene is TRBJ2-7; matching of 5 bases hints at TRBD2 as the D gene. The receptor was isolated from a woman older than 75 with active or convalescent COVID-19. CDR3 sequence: CASTQRESSYEQYF. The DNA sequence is TGTGCCAGCACCCAAAGGGAGAGCTCCTACGAGCAGTACTTC.